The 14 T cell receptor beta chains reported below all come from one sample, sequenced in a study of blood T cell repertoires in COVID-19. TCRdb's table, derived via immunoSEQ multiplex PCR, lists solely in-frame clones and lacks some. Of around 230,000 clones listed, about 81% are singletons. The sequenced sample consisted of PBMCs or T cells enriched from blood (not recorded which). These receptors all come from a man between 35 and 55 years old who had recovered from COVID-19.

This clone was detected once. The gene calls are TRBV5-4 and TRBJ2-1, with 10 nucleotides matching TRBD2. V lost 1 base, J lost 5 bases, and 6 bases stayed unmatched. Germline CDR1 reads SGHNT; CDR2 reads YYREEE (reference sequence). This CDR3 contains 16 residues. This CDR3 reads CASSLSLAGVNNEQFF. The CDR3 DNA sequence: TGTGCCAGCAGCTTGTCCCTAGCGGGGGTTAACAATGAGCAGTTCTTC.

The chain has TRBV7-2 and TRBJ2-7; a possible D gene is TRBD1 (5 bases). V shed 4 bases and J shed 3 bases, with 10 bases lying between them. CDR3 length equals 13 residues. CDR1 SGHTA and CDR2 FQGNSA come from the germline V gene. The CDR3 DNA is TGTGCCAGCAGCTCACCCGACAGCTACGAGCAGTACTTC. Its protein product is CASSSPDSYEQYF.

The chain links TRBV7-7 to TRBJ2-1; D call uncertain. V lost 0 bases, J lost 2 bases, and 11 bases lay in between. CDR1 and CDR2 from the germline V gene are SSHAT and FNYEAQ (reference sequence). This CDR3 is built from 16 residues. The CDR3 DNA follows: TGTGCCAGCAGCTTAGCGGCTTACACCACCTACAATGAGCAGTTCTTC. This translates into CASSLAAYTTYNEQFF.

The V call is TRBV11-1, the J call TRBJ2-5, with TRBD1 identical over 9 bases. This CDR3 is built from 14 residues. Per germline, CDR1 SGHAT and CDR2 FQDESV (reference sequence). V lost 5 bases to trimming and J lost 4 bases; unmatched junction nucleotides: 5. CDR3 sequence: CASSPGTGRETQYF. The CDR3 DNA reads TGTGCCAGCAGCCCCGGGACAGGGAGAGAGACCCAGTACTTC.

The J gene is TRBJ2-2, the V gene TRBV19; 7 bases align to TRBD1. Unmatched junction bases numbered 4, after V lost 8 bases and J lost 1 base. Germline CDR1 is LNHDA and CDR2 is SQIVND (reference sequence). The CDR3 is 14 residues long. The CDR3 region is CASAGTVNTGELFF. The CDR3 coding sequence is TGTGCCAGTGCCGGGACAGTGAACACCGGGGAGCTGTTTTTT.

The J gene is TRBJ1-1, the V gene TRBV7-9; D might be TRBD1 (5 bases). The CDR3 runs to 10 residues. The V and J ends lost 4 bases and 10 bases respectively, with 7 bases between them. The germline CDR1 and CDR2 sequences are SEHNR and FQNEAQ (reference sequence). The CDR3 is CASSWGGAFF. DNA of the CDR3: TGTGCCAGCAGCTGGGGGGGAGCTTTCTTT. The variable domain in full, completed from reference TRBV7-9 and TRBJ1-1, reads DTGVSQNPRHKITKRGQNVTFRCDPISEHNRLYWYRQTLGQGPEFLTYFQNEAQLEKSRLLSDRFSAERPKGSFSTLEIQRTEQGDSAMYLCASSWGGAFFGQGTRLTVV.

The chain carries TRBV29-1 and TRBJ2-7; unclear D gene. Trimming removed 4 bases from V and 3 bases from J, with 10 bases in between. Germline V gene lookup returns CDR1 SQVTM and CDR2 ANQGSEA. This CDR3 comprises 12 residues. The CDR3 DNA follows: TGCAGCGTTGGGAGTTTTGACTACGAGCAGTACTTC. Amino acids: CSVGSFDYEQYF.

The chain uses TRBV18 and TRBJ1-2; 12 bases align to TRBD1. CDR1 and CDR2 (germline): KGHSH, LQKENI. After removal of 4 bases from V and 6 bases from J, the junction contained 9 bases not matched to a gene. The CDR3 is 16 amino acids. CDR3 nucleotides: TGTGCCAGCTCACTCGGGACAGGGGGCCTCATAGATGGCTACACCTTC. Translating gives CASSLGTGGLIDGYTF.

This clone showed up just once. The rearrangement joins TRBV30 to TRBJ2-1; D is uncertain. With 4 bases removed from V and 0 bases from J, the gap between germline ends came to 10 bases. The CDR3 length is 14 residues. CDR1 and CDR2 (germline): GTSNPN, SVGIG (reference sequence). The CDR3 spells CAWTPRSSYNEQFF. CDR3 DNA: TGTGCCTGGACCCCGCGATCCTCCTACAATGAGCAGTTCTTC. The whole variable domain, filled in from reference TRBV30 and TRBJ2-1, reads SQTIHQWPATLVQPVGSPLSLECTVEGTSNPNLYWYRQAAGRGLQLLFYSVGIGQISSEVPQNLSASRPQDRQFILSSKKLLLSDSGFYLCAWTPRSSYNEQFFGPGTRLTVL.

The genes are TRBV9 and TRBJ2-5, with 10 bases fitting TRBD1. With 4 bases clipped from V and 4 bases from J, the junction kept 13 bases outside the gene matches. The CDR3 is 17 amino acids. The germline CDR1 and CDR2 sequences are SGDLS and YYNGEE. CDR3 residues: CASSTLPGQGFPETQYF. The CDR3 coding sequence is TGTGCCAGCAGCACTCTCCCGGGACAGGGGTTTCCAGAGACCCAGTACTTC.

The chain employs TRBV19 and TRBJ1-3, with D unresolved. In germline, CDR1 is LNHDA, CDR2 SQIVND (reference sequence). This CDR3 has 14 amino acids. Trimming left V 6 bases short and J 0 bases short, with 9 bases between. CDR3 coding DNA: TGTGCCAGTAGACAGCCGAGCTCTGGAAACACCATATATTTT. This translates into CASRQPSSGNTIYF.

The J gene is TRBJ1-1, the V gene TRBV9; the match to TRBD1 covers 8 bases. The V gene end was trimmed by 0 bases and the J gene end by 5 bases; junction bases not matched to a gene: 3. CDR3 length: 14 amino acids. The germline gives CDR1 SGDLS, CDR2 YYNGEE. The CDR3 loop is CASSVGTGRTEAFF. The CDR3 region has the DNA TGTGCCAGCAGCGTAGGGACAGGGCGAACTGAAGCTTTCTTT.

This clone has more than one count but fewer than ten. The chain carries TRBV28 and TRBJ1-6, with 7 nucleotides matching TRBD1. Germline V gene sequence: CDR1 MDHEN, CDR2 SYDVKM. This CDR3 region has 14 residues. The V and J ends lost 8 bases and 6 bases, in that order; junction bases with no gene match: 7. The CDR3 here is CASFPGQTNSPLHF. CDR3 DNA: TGTGCCAGCTTTCCGGGACAGACTAATTCACCCCTCCACTTT. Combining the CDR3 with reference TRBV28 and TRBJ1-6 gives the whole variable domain DVKVTQSSRYLVKRTGEKVFLECVQDMDHENMFWYRQDPGLGLRLIYFSYDVKMKEKGDIPEGYSVSREKKERFSLILESASTNQTSMYLCASFPGQTNSPLHFGNGTRLTVT.

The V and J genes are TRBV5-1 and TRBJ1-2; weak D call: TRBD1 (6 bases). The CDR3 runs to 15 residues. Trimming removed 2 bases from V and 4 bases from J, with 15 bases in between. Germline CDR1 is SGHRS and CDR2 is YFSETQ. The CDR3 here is CASSLGQLPSYGYTF. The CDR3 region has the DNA TGCGCCAGCAGCTTAGGACAGCTACCCTCCTATGGCTACACCTTC.